The sequence of this TCR beta chain was determined in a study of blood T cells in healthy people across ages. Study results and caveats: Age advanced and TCR beta diversity per million T cells fell, roughly linearly.

The CDR3 runs to 14 residues. The V segment lost 5 bases and the J segment 6 bases; nucleotides outside the gene matches: 6. In germline, CDR1 is SGHVS, CDR2 FQNEAQ. Together with a sample-barcoded 5' primer, a J-beta primer mix was included in a second PCR lasting roughly 6 to 12 cycles. TCRdb processed the 5' RACE reads anew with MiXCR; each CDR3 protein has one entry. The table records around 900,000 distinct CDR3 sequences, about 28% of them present only once. A note on this clonotype: Its antigen is not known.

The clonotype comes from a woman at least 80 years old in good health. The V call is TRBV7-8, the J call TRBJ1-5; 8 positions match TRBD1. Specimen: blood. The CDR3 region is CASSPDREIQPQHF. DNA of the CDR3: TGTGCCAGCAGCCCGGACAGGGAAATTCAGCCCCAGCATTTT. The entire variable domain, with the rest obtained from reference TRBV7-8 and TRBJ1-5, is as follows: GAGVSQSPRYKVAKRGQDVALRCDPISGHVSLFWYQQALGQGPEFLTYFQNEAQLDKSGLPSDRFFAERPEGSVSTLKIQRTQQEDSAVYLCASSPDREIQPQHFGDGTRLSIL.